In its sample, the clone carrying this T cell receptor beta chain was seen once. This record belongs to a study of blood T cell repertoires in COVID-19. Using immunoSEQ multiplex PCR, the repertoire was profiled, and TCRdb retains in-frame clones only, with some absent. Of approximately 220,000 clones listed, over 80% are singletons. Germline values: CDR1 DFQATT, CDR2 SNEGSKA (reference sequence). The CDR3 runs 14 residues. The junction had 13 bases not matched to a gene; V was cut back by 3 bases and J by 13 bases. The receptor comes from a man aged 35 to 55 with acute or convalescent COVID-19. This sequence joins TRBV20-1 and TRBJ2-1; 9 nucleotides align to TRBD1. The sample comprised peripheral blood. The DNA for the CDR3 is TGCAGTGCTAGTCATGGACAGGGGTTTCGTCTTCAGTTCTTC. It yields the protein CSASHGQGFRLQFF.